The T cell receptor (beta chain) described here comes from a study of blood T cell repertoires in COVID-19. Overall study: Sample material is recorded as cDNA or gDNA derived from T cells, B-cell-depleted T cells, or PBMCs.

This CDR3 is built from 12 residues. Germline V lookup: CDR1 MNHEY, CDR2 SVGAGI. Trimming removed 4 bases from V and 0 bases from J, with 4 bases in between. Participant reports of clinical history set cohort assignment. This table comes from immunoSEQ multiplex PCR, and its TCRdb copy is limited to in-frame clones, with some not included. The sample consists of more than 350,000 clones, approximately 91% of them appearing once. V is TRBV6-5 and J is TRBJ2-7; unclear D gene. This TCR came from a woman aged 18-29 years who had been exposed to COVID-19. The source material was PBMCs or T cells enriched from blood (not recorded which). The CDR3 loop reads CASSSYSYEQYF. The CDR3, as DNA: TGTGCCAGCAGTTCCTACTCCTACGAGCAGTACTTC.